This paragraph reports one T cell receptor beta chain. Participants were aged 18 to 89 years from around 24 US areas. Per germline, CDR1 SNHLY and CDR2 FYNNEI. The CDR3 extends over 11 amino acids. V gave up 3 bases and J gave up 6 bases, with 4 bases separating them. This entry is derived from a study of blood T cell repertoires in COVID-19. Study details: Sources were T cells, B-cell-depleted T cells, or PBMCs; the material itself was cDNA or gDNA.

In the original processing: Nucleated cell number was recorded as an estimate derived from reference gene primer amplification. The method was immunoSEQ multiplex PCR; TCRdb's version includes in-frame clones alone and lacks a portion of them. That table furnishes V, J and clone size, whereas the DNA furnished D and trimming. Seen here are roughly 150,000 clones, about 84% observed once, and the top ten hold about 5.8%. The sequencing sample was made of PBMCs or T cells enriched from blood (not recorded which). This chain links TRBV2 with TRBJ2-3, with D unclear. The source is a woman in her 40s with acute COVID-19. The CDR3 sequence: CASSDPDTQYF. CDR3 coding DNA: TGTGCCAGCAGTGACCCTGATACGCAGTATTTT.